This TCR beta chain was identified during a study of T cell responses to AZD1222 COVID-19 vaccine. Germline trimming cut 0 bases from V and 2 bases from J; bases unmatched to any gene: 11. The CDR3 covers 18 residues. CDR1 and CDR2 (germline): MRHNA, SNTAGT. Assay: immunoSEQ multiplex PCR; the TCRdb copy retains only in-frame clones and omits some. The table shows about 190,000 clones, with roughly 93% occurring only once. Material: peripheral blood, obtained on day 0 of AZD1222 vaccination. The sequence derives from an adult in good health. The chain recombines TRBV6-4 with TRBJ2-3; 7 nucleotides agree with TRBD2. CDR3 nucleotide sequence: TGTGCCAGCAGTGACTCGGGAGGGGAGGGCCTTATCACAGATACGCAGTATTTT. This gives the protein CASSDSGGEGLITDTQYF.